This entry lists 25 T cell receptor beta chains sequenced from one sample in a study of shared clonotypes between healthy human individuals. The repertoire was sequenced with immunoSEQ multiplex PCR; TCRdb's copy has only in-frame clones and lacks some. Of roughly 1,600,000 clones in the sample, 98% are singletons; the top ten hold about 0.35%. The sequencing sample was made of naive CD4+ T cells sorted from blood. Subset in this sample: CD45RA+ positively selected. The receptors derive from a man aged 25-40 years in good health.

This clone was detected only a few times. In the same sample, other DNA sequences code for this CDR3. V gene TRBV6-5 combines with J gene TRBJ2-5; D is ambiguous. The germline V gene has CDR1 MNHEY and CDR2 SVGAGI. The CDR3 contains 11 residues. Between the trimmed V and J ends, which lost 2 bases and 5 bases, there was a span of 3 bases. CDR3 sequence (DNA): TGTGCCAGCAGTTACGGGGAGACCCAGTACTTC. Encoded protein: CASSYGETQYF.

The chain joins TRBV5-6 to TRBJ2-6; no firm D call. V lost 1 base to trimming and J lost 0 bases, with 5 bases between them. The CDR3 spans 15 residues. The germline V gene has CDR1 SGHDT and CDR2 YYEEEE. The CDR3 DNA reads TGTGCCAGCAGCTTGCGGGCCTCTGGGGCCAACGTCCTGACTTTC. Its protein product is CASSLRASGANVLTF.

This clone is a singleton in its sample. This chain uses TRBV6-5 with TRBJ1-4; 12 nucleotides align to TRBD1. This CDR3 spans 15 amino acids. Germline V gives CDR1 MNHEY, CDR2 SVGAGI. The ends lost 6 bases at V and 9 bases at J; junction bases unmatched: 8. Here the CDR3 reads CASRVGTGGFQKLFF. The CDR3 DNA reads as TGTGCCAGCAGGGTAGGGACAGGGGGCTTCCAAAAACTGTTTTTT.

This clone came up once. The chain employs TRBV28 and TRBJ1-1; 7 bases map to TRBD1. This CDR3 has 15 amino acids. Germline trimming cut 6 bases from V and 1 base from J; bases unmatched to any gene: 8. The V gene's germline CDR1 is MDHEN and CDR2 SYDVKM. The CDR3 here is CASSPTGTENTEAFF. DNA for the CDR3: TGTGCCAGCAGCCCGACAGGGACGGAGAACACTGAAGCTTTCTTT. The entire variable domain, with the rest obtained from reference TRBV28 and TRBJ1-1, is as follows: DVKVTQSSRYLVKRTGEKVFLECVQDMDHENMFWYRQDPGLGLRLIYFSYDVKMKEKGDIPEGYSVSREKKERFSLILESASTNQTSMYLCASSPTGTENTEAFFGQGTRLTVV.

The chain has TRBV7-9 and TRBJ2-5; 13 bases map to TRBD2. CDR3 length: 16 amino acids. After removal of 3 bases from V and 5 bases from J, the junction contained 6 bases not matched to a gene. The germline gives CDR1 SEHNR, CDR2 FQNEAQ (reference sequence). In DNA form, the CDR3 reads TGTGCCAGCAGCTTCGGACTAGCGGGAGTTTCGGAGACCCAGTACTTC. Protein: CASSFGLAGVSETQYF.

The rearrangement joins TRBV13 to TRBJ2-4, with 9 bases that match TRBD1. CDR3 length equals 15 residues. The germline CDR1 and CDR2 sequences are PRHDT and FYEKMQ (reference sequence). V gave up 2 bases and J gave up 4 bases; unmatched junction bases: 3. The CDR3 region has the DNA TGTGCCAGCAGCTTAAGGACAGGGGTAAAAAACATTCAGTACTTC. Protein product: CASSLRTGVKNIQYF.

This clone occurred once. The V call is TRBV9, the J call TRBJ2-3, with TRBD2 matching over 11 bases. Germline V gene data show CDR1 as SGDLS and CDR2 as YYNGEE. The junction had 5 bases not matched to a gene; V was cut back by 3 bases and J by 2 bases. This CDR3 has 16 residues. CDR3 protein: CASSGGTSGYTDTQYF. CDR3 DNA: TGTGCCAGCAGCGGCGGGACTAGCGGATACACAGATACGCAGTATTTT.

This chain links TRBV4-1 with TRBJ2-3, with D uncertain. Trimming took 3 bases from V and 2 from J, leaving 0 bases between them. This CDR3 contains 11 residues. The germline V gene encodes CDR1 MGHRA and CDR2 YSYEKL. DNA for the CDR3: TGCGCCAGCAGCCACACAGATACGCAGTATTTT. Translated: CASSHTDTQYF.

This chain uses TRBV19 with TRBJ1-1; D may be TRBD1 (5 bases). This CDR3 is 13 amino acids long. V was trimmed by 3 bases and J by 4 bases, leaving 9 bases between them. Germline V lookup: CDR1 LNHDA, CDR2 SQIVND (reference sequence). CDR3 residues: CASSMAGSTEAFF. The CDR3 nucleotides read TGTGCCAGTAGTATGGCAGGGAGCACTGAAGCTTTCTTT.

The chain employs TRBV18 and TRBJ1-2; no clear D. From germline, CDR1 is KGHSH and CDR2 LQKENI. V was shortened by 0 bases and J by 0 bases, with 8 bases between the two germline ends. This CDR3 is 15 amino acids long. The DNA of the CDR3 is TGTGCCAGCTCACCACCTAGCCAGCCTAACTATGGCTACACCTTC. This sequence encodes CASSPPSQPNYGYTF.

The rearrangement links TRBV7-3 to TRBJ1-2; D perhaps matches TRBD1 (5 bases). The CDR3 sequence is 19 residues long. Trimming cost V 5 bases and J 0 bases, with 25 bases left between them. The germline CDR1 and CDR2 sequences are SGHTA and FQGTGA. CDR3 nucleotides: TGTGCCAGCAGCAGAACTCCGGGACGGGGACCGGTTTCTAACTATGGCTACACCTTC. This sequence encodes CASSRTPGRGPVSNYGYTF.

The CDR3 spells CASSKGGADTQYF. DNA of the CDR3: TGTGCCAGTTCCAAGGGGGGAGCAGATACGCAGTATTTT. The chain employs TRBV28 and TRBJ2-3, with D perhaps being TRBD1 or TRBD2 (6 bases each). The CDR3 is made up of 13 amino acids. V shed 9 bases and J shed 4 bases, with 14 bases lying between them. Germline values: CDR1 MDHEN, CDR2 SYDVKM.

V and J are TRBV15 and TRBJ2-3, with no clear D. The CDR3 covers 15 residues. Germline V lookup: CDR1 LNHNV, CDR2 YYDKDF (reference sequence). The V end was cut by 0 bases, the J end by 2 bases, with 9 bases between. In DNA form, the CDR3 reads TGTGCCACCAGCAGAGATCCCAGCTACACAGATACGCAGTATTTT. Its protein product is CATSRDPSYTDTQYF.

The rearrangement joins TRBV5-6 to TRBJ1-3; 8 bases fit TRBD1. The CDR3 has 15 residues. The J segment lost 0 bases and the V segment lost 2 bases, leaving 1 base of the junction unmatched. CDR1 is SGHDT, CDR2 YYEEEE, per germline. CDR3 amino acids: CASSFGTGSGNTIYF. As DNA, the CDR3 is TGTGCCAGCAGCTTCGGGACAGGCTCTGGAAACACCATATATTTT.

This chain links TRBV5-4 with TRBJ1-1; no clear D gene. This CDR3 is 14 amino acids long. Trimming stripped 4 bases from V and 2 bases from J, with 12 bases between. The V gene's germline CDR1 is SGHNT and CDR2 YYREEE (reference sequence). Here the CDR3 DNA reads TGTGCCAGCAGCCTCCAGACGGCAAACACTGAAGCTTTCTTT. Translated: CASSLQTANTEAFF.

The genes are TRBV10-3 and TRBJ2-5; 11 positions agree with TRBD1. Germline-derived CDR1 and CDR2 are ENHRY and SYGVKD. The CDR3 is 17 residues long. The V segment lost 7 bases and the J segment 4 bases; nucleotides outside the gene matches: 14. The CDR3 nucleotides are TGTGCCATCACTGCCAGCCGGGGACAGGGGGAATTAGAGACCCAGTACTTC. Translating it yields CAITASRGQGELETQYF.

The V and J genes are TRBV2 and TRBJ2-7; TRBD2 might be the D (6 bases). The ends were cut back, 4 bases at V and 0 bases at J, with 10 bases in the middle. CDR1 and CDR2 (germline): SNHLY, FYNNEI. This CDR3 contains 14 residues. The CDR3 loop is CASSVGTYSYEQYF. Here the CDR3 DNA reads TGTGCCAGCAGTGTGGGGACTTACTCCTACGAGCAGTACTTC.

V gene TRBV5-4 combines with J gene TRBJ2-7; 7 positions match TRBD1. The CDR3 runs 15 residues. Trimming took 3 bases from V and 3 from J; bases not matched to a gene: 9. Germline lookup yields CDR1 SGHNT and CDR2 YYREEE (reference sequence). CDR3 sequence reads: CASSSGQRLNYEQYF. CDR3 nucleotides: TGTGCCAGCAGCTCGGGACAGCGCCTAAACTACGAGCAGTACTTC.

To note about this clone: The identical CDR3 is also encoded by other nucleotide sequences in the sample. The CDR3: CASSLGTGRSNQPQHF. CDR3 sequence (DNA): TGCGCCAGCAGCCTTGGGACAGGGAGAAGCAATCAGCCCCAGCATTTT. V usage is TRBV5-1 and J usage is TRBJ1-5, with 9 nucleotides matching TRBD1. The CDR3 sequence is 16 residues long. CDR1 SGHRS and CDR2 YFSETQ come from the germline V gene. J gave up 1 base and V 4 bases, and 6 bases lay outside the gene matches.

This rearrangement joins TRBV7-9 to TRBJ1-3, with D maybe TRBD1 (6 bases). This CDR3 has 15 residues. The V gene lost 2 bases and the J gene lost 3 bases, with 11 bases spanning the gap. The V gene's germline CDR1 is SEHNR and CDR2 FQNEAQ (reference sequence). Written as DNA, the CDR3 is TGTGCCAGCAGCTTATCGGGGGCTAATGGAAACACCATATATTTT. It codes for CASSLSGANGNTIYF.

This chain joins TRBV5-1 and TRBJ1-5; D perhaps matches TRBD1 (5 bases). The ends were cut back, 5 bases at V and 1 base at J, with 10 bases in the middle. From germline, CDR1 is SGHRS and CDR2 YFSETQ. CDR3 length: 14 amino acids. Here the CDR3 reads CASRARGSNQPQHF. The CDR3 DNA is TGCGCCAGCAGGGCACGGGGCAGCAATCAGCCCCAGCATTTT.

The DNA for the CDR3 is TGTGCCAGCTCACCAACCACCCTACAGGCGCTGAACACCATATATTTT. This codes for CASSPTTLQALNTIYF. V usage is TRBV18 and J usage is TRBJ1-3; D is perhaps TRBD1 (5 bases). Germline V gives CDR1 KGHSH, CDR2 LQKENI. The CDR3 totals 16 residues. V shed 2 bases and J shed 7 bases, with 18 bases lying between them. Variable domain in full (rest from reference TRBV18 and TRBJ1-3): NAGVMQNPRHLVRRRGQEARLRCSPMKGHSHVYWYRQLPEEGLKFMVYLQKENIIDESGMPKERFSAEFPKEGPSILRIQQVVRGDSAAYFCASSPTTLQALNTIYFGEGSWLTVV.

This chain links TRBV4-3 with TRBJ2-5; 9 bases agree with TRBD1. Germline V gene sequence: CDR1 LGHNA, CDR2 YSLEER. V shed 2 bases and J 2 bases; nucleotides not matched to a gene: 6. This CDR3 comprises 16 residues. The CDR3: CASSQTSGTGQETQYF. The CDR3 DNA reads as TGCGCCAGCAGCCAAACCTCCGGGACAGGGCAAGAGACCCAGTACTTC.

The chain employs TRBV29-1 and TRBJ2-7; either TRBD1 or TRBD2 may supply D (5 bases each). V lost 3 bases and J 0 bases, leaving 15 bases between the germline ends. In germline, CDR1 is SQVTM, CDR2 ANQGSEA. This CDR3 has 15 amino acids. This chain's CDR3 is CSVEERDGSSYEQYF. Here the CDR3 DNA reads TGCAGCGTTGAGGAGAGGGACGGGTCCTCCTACGAGCAGTACTTC.

Here the CDR3 DNA reads TGTGCCAGCAGCGCTGGGCTGACTAGTTTGGAGCAGTTCTTC. Amino acid sequence: CASSAGLTSLEQFF. The genes are TRBV11-3 and TRBJ2-1; a weak D match, TRBD2 (6 bases). Trimming removed 5 bases at V and 10 bases at J, with 18 bases between. This CDR3 has 14 amino acids. CDR1 and CDR2 (germline): SGHNT, YENEEA.